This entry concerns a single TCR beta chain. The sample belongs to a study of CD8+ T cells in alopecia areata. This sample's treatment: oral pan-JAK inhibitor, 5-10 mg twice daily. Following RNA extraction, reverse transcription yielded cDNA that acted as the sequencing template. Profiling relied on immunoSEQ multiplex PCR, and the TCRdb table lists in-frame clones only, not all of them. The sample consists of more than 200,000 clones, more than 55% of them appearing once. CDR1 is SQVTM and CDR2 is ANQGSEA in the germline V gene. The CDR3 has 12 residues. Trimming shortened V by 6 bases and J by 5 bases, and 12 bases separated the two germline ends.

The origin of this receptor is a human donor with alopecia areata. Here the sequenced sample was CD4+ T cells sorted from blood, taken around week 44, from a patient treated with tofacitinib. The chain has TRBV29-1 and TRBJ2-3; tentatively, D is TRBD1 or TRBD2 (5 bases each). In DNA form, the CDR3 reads TGCAGCGTAGCCGGGACGAGAGATACGCAGTATTTT. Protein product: CSVAGTRDTQYF.